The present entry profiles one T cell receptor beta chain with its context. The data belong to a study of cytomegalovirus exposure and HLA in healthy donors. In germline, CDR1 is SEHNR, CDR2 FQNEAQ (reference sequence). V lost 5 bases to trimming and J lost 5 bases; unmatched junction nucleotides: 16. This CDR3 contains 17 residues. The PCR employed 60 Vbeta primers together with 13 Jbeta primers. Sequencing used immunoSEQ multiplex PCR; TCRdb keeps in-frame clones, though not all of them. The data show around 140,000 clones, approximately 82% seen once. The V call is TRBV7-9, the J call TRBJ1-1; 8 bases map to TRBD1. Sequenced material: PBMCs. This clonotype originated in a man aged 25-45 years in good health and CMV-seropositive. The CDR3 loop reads CASSLPPSGQGGTEAFF. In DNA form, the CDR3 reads TGTGCCAGCAGCCTACCGCCTAGCGGACAGGGAGGAACTGAAGCTTTCTTT.